This T cell receptor (beta chain) stems from a study of shared T cell receptors in the human thymus (dated by TCRdb to 2020 to 2022). About the full investigation: The study examined how the human thymus generates shared, self-reactive T-cell receptor alpha chains.

The CDR3 numbers 17 residues from cysteine through phenylalanine. The retained sequence is limited to the CDR3, 51 bases, with the frame set at the first base. Trimmed from V: 5 bases; trimmed from J: 3 bases; junction bases lacking a gene match: 10. The germline V gene encodes CDR1 SGHVS and CDR2 FNYEAQ. The library was prepared using the immunoSEQ multiplex PCR assay. In its TCRdb copy, this immuneACCESS table keeps in-frame sequences only and misses some clones. Where compared with another copy, unresolved V genes explain less than half of these, and the others have no known cause. The sample has hundreds of thousands of clones on record, approximately 87% of them singletons. The ten largest clonotypes hold roughly 0.0087% of the sample. This clone was observed once. Its antigen remains unidentified. No much larger clone exists at a distance of one base, and base qualities are not known. These same data were also listed under a study on human thymus T cells. The second study reports: Donors were immunologically healthy infants undergoing open corrective cardiac surgery for congenital heart defects in Finland. Thymus tissue was obtained as surgical resects removed during corrective cardiac surgery. V and J gene segment usage appeared biased in both thymic and peripheral blood repertoires. Highly overlapping thymic TCR repertoires among unrelated individuals were reported in the related research. The study characterized TCR alpha and beta repertoires from roughly eight infant thymus samples and a few related peripheral blood samples. Donor ages ranging from roughly 7 to 250 days were recorded, and 5 to 7 male and a couple of female infants were included in the cohort. Thymocytes were freed from the tissue by mechanical means and kept at -70 degrees C as pellets of roughly 9.5-31 million cells. A QIAsymphony instrument was used to extract genomic DNA from frozen cell pellets. Using the immunoSEQ multiplex PCR assay, the TCRB and TCRAD loci were amplified from a standardized quantity of quality-controlled genomic DNA. The amplicons spanned the V(D)J region and were long enough to cover the CDR3 and allow V and J genes to be identified. Amplicon sequencing was performed on an Illumina platform through the commercial immunoSEQ service. Primer bias and sequencing errors were corrected using previously described methods, and TCRAD and TCRB definitions followed the IMGT database. Repertoires were analysed with immunoSEQ Analyzer 3.0 and VDJTools, covering basic statistics, V/J segment usage, diversity estimates, rarefaction and pairwise overlap. Chao1, ChaoE, Efron-Thisted, Shannon and inverse Simpson indices were used to estimate diversity, which was also estimated on datasets down-sampled to the smallest sample. Repertoire overlap was assessed by strict matching of CDR3 nucleotide sequence, V gene and J gene, and clustering was done by Jaccard-based multidimensional scaling. Thymus samples yielded on average roughly 840,000 unique TCRB clonotypes, compared with 70,000 to 85,000 from blood samples.

The V and J genes are TRBV7-6 and TRBJ1-2; the junction holds 12 bases that match TRBD1. The receptor was derived from a boy under two years old with a congenital heart defect. Donor details come from another sample of the same person, matched by shared clones. Sequencing input: thymocytes. The CDR3 protein sequence reads: CASSQGGDRGLDYGYTF. The bases read TGTGCCAGCAGCCAAGGCGGGGACAGGGGGCTCGACTATGGCTACACCTTC. Outside the CDR3, residues come from the reference TRBV7-6 and TRBJ1-2 proteins, so the full variable domain is: GAGVSQSPRYKVTKRGQDVALRCDPISGHVSLYWYRQALGQGPEFLTYFNYEAQQDKSGLPNDRFSAERPEGSISTLTIQRTEQRDSAMYRCASSQGGDRGLDYGYTFGSGTRLTVV.